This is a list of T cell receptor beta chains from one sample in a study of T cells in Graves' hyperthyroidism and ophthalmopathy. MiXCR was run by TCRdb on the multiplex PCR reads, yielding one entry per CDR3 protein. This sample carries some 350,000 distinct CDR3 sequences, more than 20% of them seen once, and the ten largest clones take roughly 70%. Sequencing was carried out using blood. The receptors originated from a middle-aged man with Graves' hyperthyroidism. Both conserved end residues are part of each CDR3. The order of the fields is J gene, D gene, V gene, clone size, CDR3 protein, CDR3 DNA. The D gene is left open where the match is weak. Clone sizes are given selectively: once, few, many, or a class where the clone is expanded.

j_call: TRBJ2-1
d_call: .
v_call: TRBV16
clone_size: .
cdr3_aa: CASSRGHGARYNEQFF
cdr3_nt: TGTGCCAGTAGTAGGGGACACGGGGCACGATACAATGAGCAGTTCTTC

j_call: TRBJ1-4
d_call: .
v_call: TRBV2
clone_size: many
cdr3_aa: CASSAGWANEKLFF
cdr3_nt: TGTGCCAGCAGTGCTGGCTGGGCCAATGAAAAACTGTTTTTT

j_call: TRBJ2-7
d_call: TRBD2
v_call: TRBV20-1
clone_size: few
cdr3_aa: CSADHPGLNSPYEQYF
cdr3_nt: TGCAGTGCGGACCACCCGGGACTAAACAGCCCCTACGAGCAGTACTTC

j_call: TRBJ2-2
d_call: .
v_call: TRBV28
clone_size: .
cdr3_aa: CAIRELGTGELFF
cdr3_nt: TGTGCCATTCGGGAGTTGGGAACCGGGGAGCTGTTTTTT

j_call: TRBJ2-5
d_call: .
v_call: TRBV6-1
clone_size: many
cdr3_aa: CASSEAAGKETQYF
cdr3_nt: TGTGCCAGCAGTGAAGCGGCAGGGAAAGAGACCCAGTACTTC

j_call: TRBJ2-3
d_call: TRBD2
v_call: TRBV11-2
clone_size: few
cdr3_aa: CASSSGEKTDTQYF
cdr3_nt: TGTGCCAGCAGCAGCGGGGAGAAAACAGATACGCAGTATTTT

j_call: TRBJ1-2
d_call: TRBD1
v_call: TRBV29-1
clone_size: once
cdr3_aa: CSVEGGQGGRGYGYTF
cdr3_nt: TGCAGCGTTGAAGGGGGACAGGGGGGCCGTGGCTATGGCTACACCTTC

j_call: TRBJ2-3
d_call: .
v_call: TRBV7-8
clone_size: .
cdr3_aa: CASSLEFRQTQYF
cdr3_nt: TGTGCCAGCAGCTTAGAATTTCGACAGACGCAGTATTTT

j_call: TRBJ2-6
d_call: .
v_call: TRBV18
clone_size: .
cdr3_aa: CASSPGAIGEVLTF
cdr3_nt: TGTGCCAGCTCACCCGGGGCCATAGGAGAGGTCCTGACTTTC

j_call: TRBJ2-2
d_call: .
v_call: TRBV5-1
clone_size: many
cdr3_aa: CASSLYSTGELFF
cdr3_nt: TGCGCCAGCAGCCTCTACTCGACCGGGGAGCTGTTTTTT

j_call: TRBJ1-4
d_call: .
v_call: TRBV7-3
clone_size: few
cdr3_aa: CASSLSGAGVEKLFF
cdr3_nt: TGTGCCAGCAGTTTATCGGGTGCAGGGGTTGAAAAACTGTTTTTT